This T cell receptor (beta chain) was captured in a study of shared clonotypes between healthy human individuals. Points from the study as a whole: Non-shared clonotypes displayed generation probabilities falling below those of clonotypes present in all four donors. In this cohort, only blood was sampled, and tissue repertoires likely differ.

V was clipped by 1 base and J by 1 base, with 8 bases between them. The CDR3 covers 14 residues. CDR1 and CDR2 (germline): GTSNPN, SVGIG (reference sequence). About this clone: Its antigen is as yet unknown.

Splitting of each subset's genomic DNA was done evenly across several immunoSEQ plates. Libraries were prepared by immunoSEQ multiplex PCR; TCRdb keeps only in-frame clonotypes and omits some of them. The table shows about 2,200,000 clones, with 90% to 95% occurring only once. Naive CD8 cells, CD45RO-negative and positively selected for CCR7, excluded terminally differentiated effector memory CD45RA+ cells. The V and J genes are TRBV30 and TRBJ2-4; D gene unclear. The sequence derives from a man younger than 35 in good health. Some clones in this sample may be carry-over from other donors' samples. Sequencing input: naive CD8+ T cells from PBMCs. The CDR3 protein is CAWSGGGAKNIQYF. The CDR3 region has the DNA TGTGCCTGGAGTGGGGGTGGGGCCAAAAACATTCAGTACTTC.